This passage covers 4 T cell receptor beta chains from one sample sequenced in a study of T cell responses to AZD1222 COVID-19 vaccine. TCRdb's table, derived via immunoSEQ multiplex PCR, lists solely in-frame clones and lacks some. The sample shows 150,000 to 190,000 clones, 87% of them seen only once. The sample consisted of peripheral blood, taken 28 days after the second AZD1222 dose. Receptors originate from an adult who received the AZD1222 COVID-19 vaccine.

The chain joins TRBV5-8 to TRBJ2-1; no definite D call. The CDR3 has 12 residues. The germline V gene has CDR1 SGHTS and CDR2 YDEGEE. V was clipped by 1 base and J by 9 bases, with 8 bases between them. In DNA form, the CDR3 reads TGTGCCAGCAGCTTGAGCTATTCTGAGCAGTTCTTC. Residues: CASSLSYSEQFF.

V usage is TRBV10-3 and J usage is TRBJ2-7; 10 bases match TRBD1. The length of the CDR3 is 14 residues. Trimming at V came to 6 bases and at J to 3 bases, leaving 5 bases not matched to a gene. CDR1 ENHRY and CDR2 SYGVKD come from the germline V gene. CDR3 amino acids: CAISPGQGIYEQYF. CDR3 in DNA: TGTGCCATCAGCCCGGGACAGGGGATCTACGAGCAGTACTTC.

V is TRBV7-9 and J is TRBJ2-7, with D perhaps assigned TRBD1 or TRBD2 (5 bases each). Germline values: CDR1 SEHNR, CDR2 FQNEAQ (reference sequence). This CDR3 has 13 amino acids. V dropped 2 bases and J dropped 6 bases, with 11 bases sitting between them. CDR3 loop: CASSLSGTGEQYF. The CDR3 coding sequence is TGTGCCAGCAGCTTATCAGGGACGGGCGAGCAGTACTTC.

V and J are TRBV18 and TRBJ1-4, with D unresolved. Germline CDR1 is KGHSH and CDR2 is LQKENI. Trimming stripped 4 bases from V and 1 base from J, with 7 bases between. This CDR3 has 14 residues. CDR3 region: CASSRALTNEKLFF. As DNA, the CDR3 is TGTGCCAGCTCACGAGCGTTAACTAATGAAAAACTGTTTTTT.